This entry lists 17 T cell receptor beta chains sequenced from one sample in a study of Tregs in tolerant kidney transplant recipients. Only in-frame clones appear in the TCRdb table, and some are missing; sequencing was by immunoSEQ multiplex PCR. The sample data list tens of thousands of clones. Specimen: CD4+ T cells from blood, collected before the transplant. These TCRs come from a human donor who received a combined kidney and bone marrow transplant.

Concerning this clone: The DNA ends 3 residues before the CDR3 does, and the rest of the CDR3 is filled in from the germline J gene. The chain links TRBV30 to TRBJ1-6; D may be TRBD1 (5 bases). The CDR3 spans 12 residues. Trimming left V 3 bases short and J 10 bases short, with 10 bases between. In germline, CDR1 is GTSNPN, CDR2 SVGIG (reference sequence). Partial CDR3 DNA: TGTGCCTGGAGCAGGGTATCGTCACCC. As protein: CAWSRVSSP. The CDR3 reads in full as CAWSRVSSPLHF.

This clone is called medium-sized based on its frequency. With the read ending 3 residues before the CDR3 end, the germline J gene is used to fill in that end. J is TRBJ1-1 and V is TRBV5-1; no clear D. CDR3 length: 13 residues. Germline V gene sequence: CDR1 SGHRS, CDR2 YFSETQ. The V end lost 0 bases, the J end lost 1 base, and 4 bases lay between the germline ends. Partial CDR3 DNA: TGCGCCAGCAGCTTGGGCGGGAACACTGAA. It is translated as CASSLGGNTE. The full CDR3 protein is CASSLGGNTEAFF.

On this clone: The sequenced fragment ends 3 residues before the CDR3 boundary, so the rest is inferred from the germline J gene. The J gene is TRBJ2-3, the V gene TRBV20-1, with 13 bases identical to TRBD2. CDR1 DFQATT and CDR2 SNEGSKA come from the germline V gene (reference sequence). This CDR3 has 15 residues. J lost 3 bases, V lost 7 bases, and 7 bases had no gene match. The covered CDR3 bases are TGCAGTGTTATGACTAGCGGGGGGATTACAGATACG. Its translation: CSVMTSGGITDT. Given in full, the CDR3 is CSVMTSGGITDTQYF.

Points on this clone: The read finishes 3 residues shy of the CDR3 end, and the germline J gene is used to complete it. V is TRBV6-2 or TRBV6-3 and J is TRBJ2-7, with TRBD1 as a possible D gene (6 bases). The CDR3 contains 17 residues. Between the trimmed V and J ends, which lost 4 bases and 3 bases, there was a span of 22 bases. Germline loops: CDR1 MNHEY, CDR2 SVGEGT. This chain's CDR3 is CASSSQTYRARGYEQYF. The CDR3 bases that were read are TGTGCCAGCAGTTCCCAAACATACAGGGCCCGGGGCTACGAG.

The DNA read from the CDR3 is TGTGCCAGCAGCCTCCAGGGACTAGCAGACCGCACAGATACG. Amino acid sequence: CASSLQGLADRTDT. The entire CDR3 reads CASSLQGLADRTDTQYF. This chain uses TRBV14 with TRBJ2-3, with TRBD2 matching over 9 bases. The read gets to within 3 residues of the CDR3 end, and the germline J gene fills in the rest. CDR3 length: 17 residues. CDR1 and CDR2 from the germline V gene are SGHDN and FVKESK. The trim removed 4 bases at V and 1 base at J, leaving 9 bases unmatched.

Notes on this clone: Read coverage stops 3 residues before the CDR3 terminus; the germline J gene supplies the remainder. V is TRBV7-6 and J is TRBJ2-7; the D gene is possibly TRBD1 (6 bases). This CDR3 has 14 residues. Germline values: CDR1 SGHVS, CDR2 FNYEAQ. V was pared by 4 bases and J by 5 bases, with 15 bases between. CDR3: CASSSQGMGNEQYF. The covered CDR3 bases are TGTGCCAGCAGCTCACAGGGAATGGGGAACGAG. Complete variable domain (other parts from reference TRBV7-6 and TRBJ2-7): GAGVSQSPRYKVTKRGQDVALRCDPISGHVSLYWYRQALGQGPEFLTYFNYEAQQDKSGLPNDRFSAERPEGSISTLTIQRTEQRDSAMYRCASSSQGMGNEQYFGPGTRLTVT.

On this clone itself: The read terminates 3 residues before the CDR3 end, so the remaining end is supplied by the germline J gene. The chain recombines TRBV18 with TRBJ1-5, with 8 bases identical to TRBD1. Per germline, CDR1 KGHSH and CDR2 LQKENI. With 0 bases clipped from V and 8 bases from J, the junction kept 9 bases outside the gene matches. The CDR3 is 16 amino acids. The CDR3 sequence is CASSPPGQGASEPQHF. Partial CDR3 DNA: TGTGCCAGCTCACCACCGGGGCAGGGGGCATCGGAGCCC.

Incomplete CDR3 DNA: TGTGCCAGCAGTCTCAATACCCTAGCCGAG. Amino acids: CASSLNTLAE. The full CDR3 is CASSLNTLAEQYF. The V and J genes are TRBV2 and TRBJ2-7, with D tentatively TRBD2 (5 bases). The read terminates 3 residues before the CDR3 end, so the remaining end is supplied by the germline J gene. The CDR3 has 13 amino acids. Per germline, CDR1 SNHLY and CDR2 FYNNEI. V lost 5 bases and J lost 6, with 14 bases in between.

Note on this clone: The read terminates 3 residues ahead of where the CDR3 ends, so the germline J gene completes it. The rearrangement uses TRBV19 and TRBJ2-5; D may be TRBD2 (5 bases). The CDR3 consists of 14 residues. V was trimmed by 1 base and J by 4 bases, leaving 10 bases between them. Germline CDR1 LNHDA, CDR2 SQIVND (reference sequence). CDR3 DNA (partial): TGTGCCAGTAGTATAGGAGGGCTGGCAGAGACC. It specifies CASSIGGLAET. The CDR3 in its entirety is CASSIGGLAETQYF.

Remarks on this clone: With the read ending 3 residues before the CDR3 end, the germline J gene is used to fill in that end. J is TRBJ2-3 and V is TRBV5-1; 10 nucleotides match TRBD2. Germline-derived CDR1 and CDR2 are SGHRS and YFSETQ. Losses at the gene ends were 4 bases for V and 6 bases for J; bases not matched to a gene: 11. The CDR3 has 16 amino acids. The CDR3 sequence is CASSDRLAGARDTQYF. Incomplete CDR3 DNA: TGCGCCAGCAGCGATCGTCTAGCGGGAGCCCGCGATACG.

On this clone: The read falls 3 residues short of the CDR3 end, and the missing part is taken from the germline J gene. The chain recombines TRBV5-3 with TRBJ1-2; 7 bases map to TRBD1. TRBV5-3 has ORF status, its function being uncertain. V gave up 4 bases and J gave up 5 bases; unmatched junction bases: 8. This CDR3 region has 14 residues. The CDR3: CARSPGQDLYGYTF. The CDR3 bases that were read are TGTGCCAGAAGCCCCGGACAGGACCTATATGGC.

On this clone itself: The read gets to within 3 residues of the CDR3 end, and the germline J gene fills in the rest. The chain uses TRBV18 and TRBJ1-1; D call uncertain. V was clipped by 0 bases and J by 2 bases, with 10 bases between them. The CDR3 loop spans 15 amino acids. Germline V gene lookup returns CDR1 KGHSH and CDR2 LQKENI. The CDR3: CASSPPEGRNTEAFF. Incomplete CDR3 DNA: TGTGCCAGCTCACCACCGGAAGGGCGAAACACTGAA.

With respect to this clone: The read ends 3 residues shy of where the CDR3 ends; the end is completed using the germline J gene. V and J are TRBV7-9 and TRBJ2-5, with 9 bases aligning to TRBD1. The germline gives CDR1 SEHNR, CDR2 FQNEAQ (reference sequence). This CDR3 is built from 15 residues. J was trimmed by 5 bases and V by 3 bases; bases with no gene match: 7. The CDR3 bases that were read are TGTGCCAGCAGCTTCTCTCGGACAGGGGCGGAGACC. Its translation is CASSFSRTGAET. The CDR3 in full is CASSFSRTGAETQYF.

Turning to this clone: The read comes to an end 3 residues before the CDR3 does, leaving the germline J gene to fill in the end. This chain connects TRBV11-3 to TRBJ2-3, with D possibly matching TRBD1 (6 bases). The CDR3 is made up of 13 amino acids. The V end lost 5 bases, the J end lost 5 bases, and 11 bases lay between the germline ends. CDR1 is SGHNT, CDR2 YENEEA, per germline. The CDR3 DNA, read in part, is TGTGCCAGCAGCGCCACAGGGAAAGATACG. It translates to CASSATGKDT. Given in full, the CDR3 is CASSATGKDTQYF. Full variable domain (remainder filled in from reference TRBV11-3 and TRBJ2-3): EAGVVQSPRYKIIEKKQPVAFWCNPISGHNTLYWYLQNLGQGPELLIRYENEEAVDDSQLPKDRFSAERLKGVDSTLKIQPAELGDSAVYLCASSATGKDTQYFGPGTRLTVL.

As to this clone: The read ends 3 residues before the CDR3 terminus; that terminus is restored from the germline J gene. The V call is TRBV2, the J call TRBJ2-7; 8 bases are shared with TRBD2. Germline lookup yields CDR1 SNHLY and CDR2 FYNNEI. CDR3 length equals 16 residues. The V and J ends lost 3 bases and 1 base, in that order; junction bases with no gene match: 8. The sequenced part of the CDR3 DNA is TGTGCCAGCAGTGATCCCGGGACTAGAGCTTCCTACGAG. Translated, it gives CASSDPGTRASYE. The entire CDR3 reads CASSDPGTRASYEQYF.

The DNA read from the CDR3 is TGTGCCAGCTCACCAAGGTCCTACGAG. Protein sequence: CASSPRSYE. The whole CDR3 sequence reads CASSPRSYEQYF. The J gene is TRBJ2-7, the V gene TRBV18; no reliable D call. With the read ending 3 residues before the CDR3 end, the germline J gene is used to fill in that end. V dropped 2 bases and J dropped 1 base, with 3 bases sitting between them. CDR3 size: 12 residues. From germline, CDR1 is KGHSH and CDR2 LQKENI.

In regard to this clone: The read halts 3 residues ahead of the CDR3 end, with the missing end drawn from the germline J gene. V is TRBV13 and J is TRBJ2-7; D unresolved. The CDR3 is 13 residues long. V was clipped by 2 bases and J by 1 base, with 6 bases between them. CDR1 is PRHDT, CDR2 FYEKMQ, per germline (reference sequence). The CDR3 sequence: CASSLQRSYEQYF. CDR3 bases read: TGTGCCAGCAGCTTACAGCGTTCCTACGAG.